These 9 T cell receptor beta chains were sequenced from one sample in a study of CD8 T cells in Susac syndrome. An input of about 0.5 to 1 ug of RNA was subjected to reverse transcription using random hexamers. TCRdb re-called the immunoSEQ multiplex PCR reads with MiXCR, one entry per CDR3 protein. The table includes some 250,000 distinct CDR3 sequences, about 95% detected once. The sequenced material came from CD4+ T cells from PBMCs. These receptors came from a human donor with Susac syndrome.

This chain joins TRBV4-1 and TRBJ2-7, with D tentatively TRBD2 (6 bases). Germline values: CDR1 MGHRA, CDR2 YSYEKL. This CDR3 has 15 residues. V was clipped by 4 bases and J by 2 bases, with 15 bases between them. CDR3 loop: CASSLAGLLPYEQYF. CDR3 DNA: TGCGCCAGCAGCCTCGCGGGGTTACTTCCCTACGAGCAGTACTTC.

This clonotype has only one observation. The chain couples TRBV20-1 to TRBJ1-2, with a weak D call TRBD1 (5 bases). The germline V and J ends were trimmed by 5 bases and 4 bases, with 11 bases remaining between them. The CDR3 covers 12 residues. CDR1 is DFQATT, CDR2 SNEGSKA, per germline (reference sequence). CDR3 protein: CSALLGGYGYTF. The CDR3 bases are TGCAGTGCTCTCCTGGGGGGCTATGGCTACACCTTC.

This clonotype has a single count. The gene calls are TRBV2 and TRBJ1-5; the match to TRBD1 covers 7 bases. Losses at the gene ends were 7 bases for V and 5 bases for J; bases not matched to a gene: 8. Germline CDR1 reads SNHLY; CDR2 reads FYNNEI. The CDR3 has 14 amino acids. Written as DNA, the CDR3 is TGTGCCAGCAATAACAACAGGGGCGATCAGCCCCAGCATTTT. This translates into CASNNNRGDQPQHF. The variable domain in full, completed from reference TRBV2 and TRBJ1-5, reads EPEVTQTPSHQVTQMGQEVILRCVPISNHLYFYWYRQILGQKVEFLVSFYNNEISEKSEIFDDQFSVERPDGSNFTLKIRSTKLEDSAMYFCASNNNRGDQPQHFGDGTRLSIL.

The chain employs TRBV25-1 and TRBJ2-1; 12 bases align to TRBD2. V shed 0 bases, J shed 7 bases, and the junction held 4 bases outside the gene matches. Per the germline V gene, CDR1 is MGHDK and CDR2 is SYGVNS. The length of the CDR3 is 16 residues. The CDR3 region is CASSEYLAGGRNEQFF. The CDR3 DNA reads TGTGCCAGCAGTGAATATCTAGCGGGAGGGCGAAATGAGCAGTTCTTC.

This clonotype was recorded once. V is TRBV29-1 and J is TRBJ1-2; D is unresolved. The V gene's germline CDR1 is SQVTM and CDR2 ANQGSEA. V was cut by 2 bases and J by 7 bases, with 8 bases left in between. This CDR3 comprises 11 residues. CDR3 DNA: TGCAGCGTTGAAAGTCGGCGTGGCTACACCTTC. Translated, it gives CSVESRRGYTF.

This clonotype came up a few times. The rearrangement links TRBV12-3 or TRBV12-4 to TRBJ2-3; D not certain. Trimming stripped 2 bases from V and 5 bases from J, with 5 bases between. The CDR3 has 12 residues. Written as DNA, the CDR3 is TGTGCCAGCAGTTTATCGGGAGATACGCAGTATTTT. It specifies CASSLSGDTQYF.

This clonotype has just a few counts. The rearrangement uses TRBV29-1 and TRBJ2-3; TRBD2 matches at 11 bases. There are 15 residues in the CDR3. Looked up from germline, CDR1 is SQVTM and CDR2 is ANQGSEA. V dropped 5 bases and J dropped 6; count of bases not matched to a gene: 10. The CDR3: CSVPPRPSGGDTQYF. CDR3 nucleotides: TGCAGCGTTCCACCCCGTCCTAGCGGGGGGGATACGCAGTATTTT.

CDR3: CSARNDPPEYF. Written as DNA, the CDR3 is TGCAGTGCTAGAAACGACCCACCGGAGTACTTC. The chain uses TRBV20-1 and TRBJ2-7; D gene uncertain. The CDR3 totals 11 residues. Trimming shortened V by 2 bases and J by 11 bases, and 13 bases separated the two germline ends. Germline-derived CDR1 and CDR2 are DFQATT and SNEGSKA (reference sequence).

Here the CDR3 reads CASSRTGRNQPQHF. In DNA, the CDR3 is TGTGCCAGCTCTCGGACAGGCAGAAATCAGCCCCAGCATTTT. The chain uses TRBV28 and TRBJ1-5; 7 nucleotides agree with TRBD1. The CDR3 covers 14 residues. Germline loops: CDR1 MDHEN, CDR2 SYDVKM. With V trimmed by 8 bases and J by 4 bases, 8 bases remained unmatched.